The present TCR beta chain was sequenced within a study of blood T cell repertoires in COVID-19 (dated by TCRdb to about 2020). Concerning the study at large: Collaborator samples came from the United States, Italy and Spain and covered acute and convalescent phases of COVID-19. A de-identified subject ID, COVID-19 status, age in years and sex were almost always included in the sample metadata. The prospective study material was composed of cDNA or gDNA derived from T cells, B-cell-depleted T cells, or PBMCs. A freely available public database, intended as a resource for researchers studying the immune response to SARS-CoV-2, is where the repertoires were released. Deeply sampled blood TCRbeta repertoires from subjects exposed to, actively infected with, or recovered from COVID-19 were included in the dataset. The samples were drawn from the first 160 participants of the ongoing ImmuneRACE study and from 1,254 subjects provided by 6 global collaborators. HLA class I and class II types, where available, came from metadata supplied by the sample provider rather than from assay-based typing.

A second Seattle source provided samples from volunteer blood donors who had recovered from COVID-19. The collaborating institutions used their own protocols to collect whole blood in K2EDTA tubes. For TCRbeta analysis, collaborators shipped samples as frozen whole blood, isolated PBMCs, or DNA extracted from either of those sample types. The germline V gene (reference sequence) gives CDR1 as SGHAT and CDR2 as FQDESV. V loses 5 bases at its end and J loses 7 bases; junction bases beyond the gene matches: 9. The CDR3 numbers 15 residues from cysteine through phenylalanine. CDR3 DNA only is kept here, 45 bases in frame from base 1. To note about this clone: Its antigen target is currently unknown. No much larger clonotype is one base removed from it; base qualities were not supplied.

TCRbeta CDR3 regions were amplified from genomic DNA using the immunoSEQ Assay, a bias-controlled multiplex PCR. The study's own analysis went as follows. Nucleated cell counts per sample were estimated from amplification of reference gene primers within the assay. To quantify the absolute abundance of each unique TCRbeta CDR3 rearrangement, sequence reads were collapsed and filtered. For each sample, productive Simpson clonality was calculated as the square root of Simpson's diversity index across productive rearrangements. What TCRdb holds here is the immuneACCESS table cut down to in-frame rearrangements. Part of the clones is not present; checked against another copy, under half of the missing clones reflect an unresolved V gene, and the others are unexplained. V and J calls plus clone size are reproduced from that table; the DNA served to infer D and trimming. Across this sample there are around 200,000 clones, with more than 75% seen only once. The ten most abundant clones make up approximately 6.2% of the sample.

Here is what the overall study found, with its caveats: How much clinical and demographic metadata was included differed by source and by participant, and the metadata was provided uncurated.

The sequencing input was peripheral blood. The receptor chain draws on TRBV11-1 and TRBJ1-4, with 8 bases in between that match TRBD1. The clonotype comes from a man aged 55 to 70 who had recovered from COVID-19. The DNA is TGTGCCAGCAGCAACCGGACAGGGTTTGGTGAAAAACTGTTTTTT. Its protein product is CASSNRTGFGEKLFF. Joined to the reference TRBV11-1 and TRBJ1-4 proteins, this CDR3 gives the full variable domain: EAEVAQSPRYKITEKSQAVAFWCDPISGHATLYWYRQILGQGPELLVQFQDESVVDDSQLPKDRFSAERLKGVDSTLKIQPAELGDSAMYLCASSNRTGFGEKLFFGSGTQLSVL.